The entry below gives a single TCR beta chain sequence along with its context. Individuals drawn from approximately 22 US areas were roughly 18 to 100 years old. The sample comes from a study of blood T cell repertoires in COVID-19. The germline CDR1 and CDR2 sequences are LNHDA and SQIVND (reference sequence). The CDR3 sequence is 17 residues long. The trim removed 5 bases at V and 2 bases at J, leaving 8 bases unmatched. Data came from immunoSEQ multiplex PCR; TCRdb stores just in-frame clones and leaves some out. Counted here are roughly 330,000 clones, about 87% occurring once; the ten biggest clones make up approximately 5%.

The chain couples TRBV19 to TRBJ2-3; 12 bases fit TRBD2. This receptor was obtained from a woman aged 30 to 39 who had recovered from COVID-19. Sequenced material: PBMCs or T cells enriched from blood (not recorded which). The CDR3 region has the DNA TGTGCCAGTAGTCCCCGGACTAGCGGGGCCTACACAGATACGCAGTATTTT. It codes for CASSPRTSGAYTDTQYF.